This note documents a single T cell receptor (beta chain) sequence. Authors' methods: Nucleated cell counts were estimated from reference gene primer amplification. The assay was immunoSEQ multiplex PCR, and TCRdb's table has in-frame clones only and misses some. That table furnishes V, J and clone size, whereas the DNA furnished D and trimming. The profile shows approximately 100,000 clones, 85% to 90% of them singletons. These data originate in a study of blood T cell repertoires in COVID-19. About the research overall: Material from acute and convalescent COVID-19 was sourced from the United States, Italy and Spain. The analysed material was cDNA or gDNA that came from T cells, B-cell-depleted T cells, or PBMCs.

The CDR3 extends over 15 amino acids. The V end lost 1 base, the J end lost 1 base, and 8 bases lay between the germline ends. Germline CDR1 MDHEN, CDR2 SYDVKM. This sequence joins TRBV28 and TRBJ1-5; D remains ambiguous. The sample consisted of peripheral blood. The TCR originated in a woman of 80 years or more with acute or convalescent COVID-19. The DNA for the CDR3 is TGTGCCAGCAGTTTATTACAGCTGAGCAATCAGCCCCAGCATTTT. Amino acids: CASSLLQLSNQPQHF.